Listed here are 11 T cell receptor beta chains from one sample, sequenced in a study of shared clonotypes between healthy human individuals. Sequenced by immunoSEQ multiplex PCR; TCRdb stores in-frame clones only, minus some. The sample consists of more than 2 million clones, about 94% of them appearing once. Source material: naive CD4+ T cells sorted from blood. Subset meaning: CD45RA+ positively selected. The receptors shown here come from a man between 18 and 35 years old in good health.

This rearrangement joins TRBV29-1 to TRBJ1-1; D possibly corresponds to TRBD1 (6 bases). V lost 3 bases and J 0 bases, leaving 23 bases between the germline ends. Germline V lookup: CDR1 SQVTM, CDR2 ANQGSEA. The CDR3 extends over 18 amino acids. CDR3 DNA sequence: TGCAGCGTTGACTACCTTCCCGGGGGCAAGGAACTGAACACTGAAGCTTTCTTT. It translates to CSVDYLPGGKELNTEAFF.

A note on this clone: The sample contains more than one DNA sequence encoding this CDR3. The chain couples TRBV11-2 to TRBJ2-7; 10 bases agree with TRBD1. The CDR3 sequence is 14 residues long. Germline loops: CDR1 SGHAT, CDR2 FQNNGV. The V segment lost 5 bases and the J segment 0 bases; nucleotides outside the gene matches: 1. The CDR3 region is CASSRDRGSYEQYF. The CDR3 coding sequence is TGTGCCAGCAGCCGGGACAGGGGCTCCTACGAGCAGTACTTC.

The chain links TRBV5-8 to TRBJ2-2; D unresolved. In germline, CDR1 is SGHTS, CDR2 YDEGEE. V was pared by 4 bases and J by 2 bases, with 12 bases between. The CDR3 consists of 15 residues. CDR3 amino acids: CASSTGQLNTGELFF. The CDR3 nucleotides are TGTGCCAGCAGCACTGGTCAGCTAAACACCGGGGAGCTGTTTTTT.

The rearrangement joins TRBV5-4 to TRBJ2-7, with D unresolved. V gave up 4 bases and J gave up 2 bases, with 13 bases separating them. There are 14 residues in the CDR3. Germline values: CDR1 SGHNT, CDR2 YYREEE (reference sequence). The CDR3 DNA reads as TGTGCCAGCAGCAAGGACGGTCAACCCTACGAGCAGTACTTC. The encoded protein is CASSKDGQPYEQYF.

J is TRBJ2-6 and V is TRBV2, with D unresolved. V lost 4 bases and J 0 bases, leaving 7 bases between the germline ends. This CDR3 is built from 15 residues. Germline CDR1 SNHLY, CDR2 FYNNEI. As DNA, the CDR3 is TGTGCCAGCAGTGTCGTTGGCTCTGGGGCCAACGTCCTGACTTTC. This translates into CASSVVGSGANVLTF. The full variable domain, completed using reference TRBV2 and TRBJ2-6, is EPEVTQTPSHQVTQMGQEVILRCVPISNHLYFYWYRQILGQKVEFLVSFYNNEISEKSEIFDDQFSVERPDGSNFTLKIRSTKLEDSAMYFCASSVVGSGANVLTFGAGSRLTVL.

V gene TRBV5-1 combines with J gene TRBJ2-5; D unresolved. The CDR3 contains 12 residues. CDR1 and CDR2 (germline): SGHRS, YFSETQ. Deletions cut 0 bases from V and 9 bases from J, with 9 bases between. The CDR3 coding sequence is TGCGCCAGCAGCTTGGTCGGTCAGGCCCAGTACTTC. It yields the protein CASSLVGQAQYF.

This clone came up a few times. This same CDR3 is encoded by further DNA sequences in the sample. The rearrangement links TRBV29-1 to TRBJ1-1, with unresolved D. Trimming removed 2 bases at V and 3 bases at J, with 10 bases between. CDR3 length equals 13 residues. Germline CDR1 SQVTM, CDR2 ANQGSEA. The DNA of the CDR3 is TGCAGCGTTGAACGGGGTGGAGACACTGAAGCTTTCTTT. It specifies CSVERGGDTEAFF.

This sequence joins TRBV9 and TRBJ2-7; 8 bases line up with TRBD2. J lost 4 bases, V lost 3 bases, and 9 bases had no gene match. CDR1 is SGDLS, CDR2 YYNGEE, per germline. The CDR3 covers 15 residues. This CDR3 is CASSEGAGALYEQYF. In DNA, the CDR3 is TGTGCCAGCAGCGAGGGAGCGGGGGCCCTTTACGAGCAGTACTTC.

V and J are TRBV4-3 and TRBJ2-5; 13 bases map to TRBD2. From germline, CDR1 is LGHNA and CDR2 YSLEER. The CDR3 has 16 amino acids. V trimming: 0 bases; J trimming: 5 bases; junction bases outside the gene matches: 3. CDR3 sequence (DNA): TGCGCCAGCAGCCAAGATGGACTAGCGGGGGAGGAGACCCAGTACTTC. Translating gives CASSQDGLAGEETQYF.

The gene calls are TRBV6-5 and TRBJ2-5; D is perhaps TRBD1 (6 bases). The CDR3 runs to 14 residues. Deletions cut 4 bases from V and 1 base from J, with 10 bases between. In germline, CDR1 is MNHEY, CDR2 SVGAGI. This CDR3 reads CASSFGQLQETQYF. CDR3 DNA sequence: TGTGCCAGCAGTTTCGGACAGCTCCAAGAGACCCAGTACTTC.

The gene calls are TRBV7-2 and TRBJ2-7; TRBD2 aligns across 9 bases. The CDR3 runs to 15 residues. V trimming: 1 base; J trimming: 2 bases; junction bases outside the gene matches: 3. Germline V gene data show CDR1 as SGHTA and CDR2 as FQGNSA. CDR3 bases: TGTGCCAGCAGCTTAGTCGGCGGGAGGGCCTACGAGCAGTACTTC. It encodes CASSLVGGRAYEQYF.